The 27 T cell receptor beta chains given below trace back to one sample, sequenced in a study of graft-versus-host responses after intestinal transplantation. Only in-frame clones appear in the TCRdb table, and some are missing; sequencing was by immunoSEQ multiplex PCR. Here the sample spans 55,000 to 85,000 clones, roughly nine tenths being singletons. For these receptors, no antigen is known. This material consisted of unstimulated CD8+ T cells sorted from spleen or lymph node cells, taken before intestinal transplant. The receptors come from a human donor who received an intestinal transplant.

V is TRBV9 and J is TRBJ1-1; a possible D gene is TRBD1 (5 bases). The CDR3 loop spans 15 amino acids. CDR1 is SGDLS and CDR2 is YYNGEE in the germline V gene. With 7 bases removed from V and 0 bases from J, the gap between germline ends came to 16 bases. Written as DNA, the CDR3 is TGTGCCAGCCGCTTAGGGGCCAACCTGAACACTGAAGCTTTCTTT. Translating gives CASRLGANLNTEAFF.

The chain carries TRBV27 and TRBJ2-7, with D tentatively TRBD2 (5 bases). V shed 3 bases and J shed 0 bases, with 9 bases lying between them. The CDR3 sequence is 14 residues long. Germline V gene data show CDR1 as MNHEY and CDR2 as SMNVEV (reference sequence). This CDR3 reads CASSLSGSSYEQYF. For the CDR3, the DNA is TGTGCCAGCAGTTTGAGCGGCAGCTCCTACGAGCAGTACTTC.

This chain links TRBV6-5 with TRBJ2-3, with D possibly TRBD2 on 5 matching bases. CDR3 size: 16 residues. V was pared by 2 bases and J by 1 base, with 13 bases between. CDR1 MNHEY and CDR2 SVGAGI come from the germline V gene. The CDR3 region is CASSYSKSAGTDTQYF. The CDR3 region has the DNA TGTGCCAGCAGTTACAGTAAGTCAGCGGGCACAGATACGCAGTATTTT.

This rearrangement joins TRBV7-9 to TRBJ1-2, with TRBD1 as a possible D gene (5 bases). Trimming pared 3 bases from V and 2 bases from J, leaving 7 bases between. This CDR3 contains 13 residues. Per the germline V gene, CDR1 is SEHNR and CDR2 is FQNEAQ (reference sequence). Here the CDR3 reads CASSLNRNYGYTF. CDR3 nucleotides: TGTGCCAGCAGCTTGAACAGGAACTATGGCTACACCTTC. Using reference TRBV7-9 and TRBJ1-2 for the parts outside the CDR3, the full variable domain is DTGVSQNPRHKITKRGQNVTFRCDPISEHNRLYWYRQTLGQGPEFLTYFQNEAQLEKSRLLSDRFSAERPKGSFSTLEIQRTEQGDSAMYLCASSLNRNYGYTFGSGTRLTVV.

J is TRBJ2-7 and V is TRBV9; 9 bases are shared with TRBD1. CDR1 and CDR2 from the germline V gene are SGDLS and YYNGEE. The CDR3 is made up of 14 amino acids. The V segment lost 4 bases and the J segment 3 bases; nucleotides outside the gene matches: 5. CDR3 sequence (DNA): TGTGCCAGCAGCAGGGGGACAGGGAACTACGAGCAGTACTTC. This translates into CASSRGTGNYEQYF.

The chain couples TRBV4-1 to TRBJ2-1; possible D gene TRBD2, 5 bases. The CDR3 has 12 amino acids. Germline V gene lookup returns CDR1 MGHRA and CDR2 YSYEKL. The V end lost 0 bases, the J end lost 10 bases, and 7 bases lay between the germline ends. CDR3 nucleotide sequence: TGCGCCAGCAGCCAAGATCCTAGCGAGCAGTTCTTC. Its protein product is CASSQDPSEQFF.

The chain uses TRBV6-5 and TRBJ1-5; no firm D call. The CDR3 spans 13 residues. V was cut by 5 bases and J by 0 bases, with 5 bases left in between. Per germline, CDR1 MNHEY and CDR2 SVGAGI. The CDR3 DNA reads TGTGCCAGCAGTCCAGGTAGCAATCAGCCCCAGCATTTT. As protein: CASSPGSNQPQHF.

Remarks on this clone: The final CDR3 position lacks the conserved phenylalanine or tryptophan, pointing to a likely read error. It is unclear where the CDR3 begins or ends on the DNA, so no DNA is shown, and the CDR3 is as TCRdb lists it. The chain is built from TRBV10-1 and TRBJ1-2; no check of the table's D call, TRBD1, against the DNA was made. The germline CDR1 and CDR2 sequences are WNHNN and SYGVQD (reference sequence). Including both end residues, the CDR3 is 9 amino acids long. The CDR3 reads CASSVRDRS.

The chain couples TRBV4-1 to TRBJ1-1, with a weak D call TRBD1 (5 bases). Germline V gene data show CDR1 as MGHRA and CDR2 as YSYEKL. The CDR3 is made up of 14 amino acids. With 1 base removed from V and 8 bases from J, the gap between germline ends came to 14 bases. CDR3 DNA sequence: TGCGCCAGCAGCCAAGGGGCCGCGGGGCTCGAAGCTTTCTTT. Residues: CASSQGAAGLEAFF.

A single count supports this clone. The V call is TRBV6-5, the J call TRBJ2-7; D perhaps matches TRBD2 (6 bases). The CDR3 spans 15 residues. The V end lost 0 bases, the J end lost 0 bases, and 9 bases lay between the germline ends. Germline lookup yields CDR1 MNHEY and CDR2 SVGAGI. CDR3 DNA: TGTGCCAGCAGTTACTCGGGGGGACCCTCCTACGAGCAGTACTTC. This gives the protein CASSYSGGPSYEQYF.

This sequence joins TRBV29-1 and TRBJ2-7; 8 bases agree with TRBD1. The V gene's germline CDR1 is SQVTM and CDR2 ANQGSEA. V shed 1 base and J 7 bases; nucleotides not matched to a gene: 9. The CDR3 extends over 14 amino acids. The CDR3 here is CSVEGSQGAGEQYF. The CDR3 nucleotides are TGCAGCGTTGAAGGTTCGCAGGGGGCAGGAGAGCAGTACTTC.

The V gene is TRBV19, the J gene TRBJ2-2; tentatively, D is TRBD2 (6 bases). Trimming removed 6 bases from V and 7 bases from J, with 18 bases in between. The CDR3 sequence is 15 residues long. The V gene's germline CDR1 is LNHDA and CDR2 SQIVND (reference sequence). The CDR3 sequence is CASSTFAGPLGELFF. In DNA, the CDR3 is TGTGCCAGTAGCACATTCGCGGGACCGCTCGGGGAGCTGTTTTTT.

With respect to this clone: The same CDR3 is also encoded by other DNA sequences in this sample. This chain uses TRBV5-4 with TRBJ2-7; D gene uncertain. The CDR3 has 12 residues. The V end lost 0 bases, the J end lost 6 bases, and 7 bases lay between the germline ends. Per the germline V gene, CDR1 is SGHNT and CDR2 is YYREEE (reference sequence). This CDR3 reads CASSLGSGEQYF. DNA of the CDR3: TGTGCCAGCAGCTTGGGATCGGGCGAGCAGTACTTC.

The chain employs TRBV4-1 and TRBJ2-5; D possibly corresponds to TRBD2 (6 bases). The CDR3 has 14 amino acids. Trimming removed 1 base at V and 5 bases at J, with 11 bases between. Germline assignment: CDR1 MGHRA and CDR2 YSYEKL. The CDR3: CASSQGREVETQYF. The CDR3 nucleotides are TGCGCCAGCAGCCAAGGGAGGGAAGTGGAGACCCAGTACTTC.

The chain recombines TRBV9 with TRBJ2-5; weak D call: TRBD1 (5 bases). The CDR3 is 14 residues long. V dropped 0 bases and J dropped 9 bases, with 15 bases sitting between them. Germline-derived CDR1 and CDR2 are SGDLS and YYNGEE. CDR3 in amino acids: CASSVDLWTSAQYF. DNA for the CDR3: TGTGCCAGCAGCGTAGATCTTTGGACATCGGCCCAGTACTTC.

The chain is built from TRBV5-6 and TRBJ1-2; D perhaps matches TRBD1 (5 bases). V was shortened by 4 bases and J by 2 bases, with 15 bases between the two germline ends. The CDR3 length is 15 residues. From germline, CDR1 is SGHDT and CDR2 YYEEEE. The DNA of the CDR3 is TGTGCCAGCAGCCCCGAGGCTGGGGGGAACTATGGCTACACCTTC. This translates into CASSPEAGGNYGYTF.

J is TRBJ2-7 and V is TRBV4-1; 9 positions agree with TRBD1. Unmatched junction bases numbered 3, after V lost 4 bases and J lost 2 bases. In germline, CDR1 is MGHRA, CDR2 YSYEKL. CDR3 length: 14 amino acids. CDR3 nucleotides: TGCGCCAGCAGCCCCCGGGACAGGGCCTACGAGCAGTACTTC. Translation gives CASSPRDRAYEQYF.

DNA for the CDR3: TGTGCCAGCAGCCTTGGGACAGGAGGTCCCTACGAGCAGTACTTC. Amino acid sequence: CASSLGTGGPYEQYF. The rearrangement joins TRBV11-3 to TRBJ2-7, with 8 bases matching TRBD1. Losses at the gene ends were 5 bases for V and 2 bases for J; bases not matched to a gene: 8. Germline CDR1 reads SGHNT; CDR2 reads YENEEA. The CDR3 length is 15 residues. The full variable domain, its missing parts supplied by reference TRBV11-3 and TRBJ2-7, is EAGVVQSPRYKIIEKKQPVAFWCNPISGHNTLYWYLQNLGQGPELLIRYENEEAVDDSQLPKDRFSAERLKGVDSTLKIQPAELGDSAVYLCASSLGTGGPYEQYFGPGTRLTVT.

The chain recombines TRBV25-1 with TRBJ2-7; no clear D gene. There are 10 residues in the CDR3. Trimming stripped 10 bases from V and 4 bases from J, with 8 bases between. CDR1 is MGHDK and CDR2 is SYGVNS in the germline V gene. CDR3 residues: CATELYEQYF. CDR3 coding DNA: TGTGCCACCGAGCTTTACGAGCAGTACTTC.

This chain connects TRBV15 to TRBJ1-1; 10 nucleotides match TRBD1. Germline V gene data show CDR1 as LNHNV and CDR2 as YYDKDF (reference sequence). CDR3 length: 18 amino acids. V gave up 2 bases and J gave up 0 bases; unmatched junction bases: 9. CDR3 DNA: TGTGCCACCAGCAGACCCTGGGGACAGGGGCTCATGAACACTGAAGCTTTCTTT. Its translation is CATSRPWGQGLMNTEAFF.

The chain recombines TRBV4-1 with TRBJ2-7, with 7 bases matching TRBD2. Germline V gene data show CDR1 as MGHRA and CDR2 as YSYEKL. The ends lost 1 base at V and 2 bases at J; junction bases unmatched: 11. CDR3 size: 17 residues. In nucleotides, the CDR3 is TGCGCCAGCAGCCAAGTGTTTCTAGCGGAGAAGACCTACGAGCAGTACTTC. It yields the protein CASSQVFLAEKTYEQYF.

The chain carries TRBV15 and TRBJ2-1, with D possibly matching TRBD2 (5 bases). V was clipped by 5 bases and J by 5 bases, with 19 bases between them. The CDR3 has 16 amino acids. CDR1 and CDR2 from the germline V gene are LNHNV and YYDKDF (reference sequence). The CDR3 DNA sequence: TGTGCCACCAGCCGGAGGACCCGCAGATACGACAATGAGCAGTTCTTC. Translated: CATSRRTRRYDNEQFF.

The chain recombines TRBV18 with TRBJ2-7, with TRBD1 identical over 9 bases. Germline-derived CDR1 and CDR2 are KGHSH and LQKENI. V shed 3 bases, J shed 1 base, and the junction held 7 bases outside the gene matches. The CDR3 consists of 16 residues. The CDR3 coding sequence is TGTGCCAGCTCACCTGGGGGGACAGGGTTTTCCTACGAGCAGTACTTC. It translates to CASSPGGTGFSYEQYF. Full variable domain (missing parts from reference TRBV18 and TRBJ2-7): NAGVMQNPRHLVRRRGQEARLRCSPMKGHSHVYWYRQLPEEGLKFMVYLQKENIIDESGMPKERFSAEFPKEGPSILRIQQVVRGDSAAYFCASSPGGTGFSYEQYFGPGTRLTVT.

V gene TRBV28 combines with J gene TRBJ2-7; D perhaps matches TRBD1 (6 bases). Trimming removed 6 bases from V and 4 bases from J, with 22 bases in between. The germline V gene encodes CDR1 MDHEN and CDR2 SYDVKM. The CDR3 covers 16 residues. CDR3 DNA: TGTGCCAGCAGCATAACGGTCGGGACACTGGGTTACGAGCAGTACTTC. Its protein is CASSITVGTLGYEQYF.

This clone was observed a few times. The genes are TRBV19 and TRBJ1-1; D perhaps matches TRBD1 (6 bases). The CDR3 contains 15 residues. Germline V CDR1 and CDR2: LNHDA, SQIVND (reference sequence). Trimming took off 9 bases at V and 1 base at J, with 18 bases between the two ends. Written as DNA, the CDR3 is TGTGCCAGAGAAATTCGCACAGGGTCGAACACTGAAGCTTTCTTT. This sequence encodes CAREIRTGSNTEAFF. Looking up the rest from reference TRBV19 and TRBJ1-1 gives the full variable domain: DGGITQSPKYLFRKEGQNVTLSCEQNLNHDAMYWYRQDPGQGLRLIYYSQIVNDFQKGDIAEGYSVSREKKESFPLTVTSAQKNPTAFYLCAREIRTGSNTEAFFGQGTRLTVV.

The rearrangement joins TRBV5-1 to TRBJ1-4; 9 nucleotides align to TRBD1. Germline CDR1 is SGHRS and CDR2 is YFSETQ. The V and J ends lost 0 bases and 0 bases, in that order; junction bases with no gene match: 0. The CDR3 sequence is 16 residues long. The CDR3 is CASSLGQGATNEKLFF. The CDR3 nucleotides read TGCGCCAGCAGCTTGGGACAGGGGGCAACTAATGAAAAACTGTTTTTT.

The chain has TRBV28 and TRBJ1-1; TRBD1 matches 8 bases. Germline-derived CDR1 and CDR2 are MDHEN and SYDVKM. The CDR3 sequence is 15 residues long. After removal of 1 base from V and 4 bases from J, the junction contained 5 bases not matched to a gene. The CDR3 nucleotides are TGTGCCAGCAGTTTATTTGACAGGGGATCCACTGAAGCTTTCTTT. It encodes CASSLFDRGSTEAFF.